The 28 T cell receptor beta chains presented below share a single source sample, sequenced in a study of breast tumors, draining lymph nodes, adjacent tissues. Axillary draining lymph nodes of breast cancer patients supplied the node samples. TCRdb re-analysed the multiplex PCR reads in MiXCR, keeping a single row per CDR3 protein. Found here are approximately 100,000 distinct CDR3 sequences, about 30% of them singletons; the top ten hold under 6.5%. The sample taken for sequencing was axillary lymph node tissue. These receptors were taken from a female donor with breast cancer. Some clones in this sample may be carry-over from other donors' samples.

This clonotype has a count of ten or more. V and J are TRBV13 and TRBJ1-2; a weak D match, TRBD1 (5 bases). V dropped 0 bases and J dropped 6 bases, with 14 bases sitting between them. Germline CDR1 reads PRHDT; CDR2 reads FYEKMQ (reference sequence). CDR3 length equals 15 residues. The CDR3 is CASSLGRGWVHGYTF. CDR3 bases: TGTGCCAGCAGCTTAGGCCGGGGGTGGGTCCATGGCTACACCTTC.

In the case of this clonotype: A much larger clone sits a single nucleotide away, making a read error possible. The gene calls are TRBV20-1 and TRBJ1-3, with 7 bases aligning to TRBD1. The CDR3 spans 15 residues. Unmatched junction bases numbered 11, after V lost 2 bases and J lost 7 bases. Germline CDR1 and CDR2: DFQATT and SNEGSKA (reference sequence). The CDR3 nucleotides are TGCAGTGCTAGAAAAAGTGTCACAGGGGCGAACACCATATATTTT. Amino acid sequence: CSARKSVTGANTIYF.

The CDR3 DNA is TGTGCCAGCAATCTAGGGAGCATTTTCGATGAGCAGTTCTTC. Protein sequence: CASNLGSIFDEQFF. The chain employs TRBV25-1 and TRBJ2-1; D perhaps matches TRBD2 (5 bases). Per the germline V gene, CDR1 is MGHDK and CDR2 is SYGVNS. This CDR3 region has 14 residues. V shed 7 bases and J shed 8 bases, with 18 bases lying between them.

This clonotype has ten or more counts. The chain joins TRBV19 to TRBJ1-5, with D possibly matching TRBD1 (5 bases). The CDR3 loop spans 13 amino acids. The V gene's germline CDR1 is LNHDA and CDR2 SQIVND (reference sequence). V was clipped by 9 bases and J by 3 bases, with 12 bases between them. The CDR3 DNA follows: TGTGCCAGCCTGGGACTGTTCAATCAGCCCCAGCATTTT. Its protein product is CASLGLFNQPQHF.

The chain uses TRBV5-4 and TRBJ2-5; 8 nucleotides agree with TRBD2. The V gene's germline CDR1 is SGHNT and CDR2 YYREEE (reference sequence). The CDR3 consists of 16 residues. Unmatched junction bases numbered 5, after V lost 0 bases and J lost 1 base. CDR3 amino acids: CASSLELAGPQETQYF. The CDR3 nucleotides read TGTGCCAGCAGCTTGGAGCTAGCGGGTCCCCAAGAGACCCAGTACTTC.

This clonotype was counted ten times or more. The V call is TRBV20-1, the J call TRBJ1-4, with no clear D. Looked up from germline, CDR1 is DFQATT and CDR2 is SNEGSKA (reference sequence). The germline V and J ends were trimmed by 6 bases and 8 bases, with 19 bases remaining between them. CDR3 size: 14 residues. CDR3 DNA: TGCAGTGCCGCGAGCGTGGAGGGAGTCGAAAAACTGTTTTTT. The encoded protein is CSAASVEGVEKLFF.

This clonotype was counted once. The rearrangement links TRBV24-1 to TRBJ2-1; 8 bases agree with TRBD1. The length of the CDR3 is 16 residues. V lost 2 bases, J lost 9 bases, and 11 bases stayed unmatched. Germline-derived CDR1 and CDR2 are KGHDR and SFDVKD. The DNA for the CDR3 is TGTGCCACCAGTGATTCGTGGACAGGGAAAGGCAGTGAGCAGTTCTTC. It codes for CATSDSWTGKGSEQFF.

In this sample, this clonotype turned up many times. This rearrangement joins TRBV3-1 to TRBJ2-5; D remains unclear. V was pared by 6 bases and J by 7 bases, with 18 bases between. This CDR3 contains 14 residues. Germline CDR1 LGHDT, CDR2 YNNKEL (reference sequence). Written as DNA, the CDR3 is TGTGCCAGCAGTTCCTTTAGGTTCAGTCCGACCCAGTACTTC. Translation gives CASSSFRFSPTQYF.

The chain combines TRBV19 with TRBJ2-3; 7 nucleotides match TRBD1. The J segment lost 11 bases and the V segment lost 2 bases, leaving 10 bases of the junction unmatched. From germline, CDR1 is LNHDA and CDR2 SQIVND (reference sequence). This CDR3 contains 14 residues. The DNA for the CDR3 is TGTGCCAGTAGTATAAGGGGGCCTGGCAATGAGCAGTATTTT. This gives the protein CASSIRGPGNEQYF.

This clonotype occurred many times. As DNA, the CDR3 is TGTGCCAGCAGCTTAGAACAGCGGTGGAACACCATATATTTT. Translating it yields CASSLEQRWNTIYF. This chain links TRBV7-9 with TRBJ1-3; D is unclear. V shed 1 base and J shed 7 bases, with 11 bases lying between them. Germline assignment: CDR1 SEHNR and CDR2 FQNEAQ (reference sequence). The CDR3 extends over 14 amino acids.

The V gene is TRBV5-1, the J gene TRBJ2-5; maybe TRBD2 (6 bases). Trimming pared 4 bases from V and 5 bases from J, leaving 15 bases between. The germline gives CDR1 SGHRS, CDR2 YFSETQ. CDR3 length: 14 residues. The CDR3 bases are TGCGCCAGCAGCCCCGAGGGACTCTATGAGACCCAGTACTTC. Its protein is CASSPEGLYETQYF.

This clonotype has ten or more counts. This chain uses TRBV6-2 or TRBV6-3 with TRBJ1-5; 7 bases line up with TRBD1. The CDR3 totals 17 residues. Losses at the gene ends were 6 bases for V and 3 bases for J; bases not matched to a gene: 14. Germline V lookup: CDR1 MNHEY, CDR2 SVGEGT. The CDR3 sequence is CASRTTGEGADNQPQHF. The CDR3 DNA reads as TGTGCCAGCAGAACTACCGGGGAGGGGGCAGACAATCAGCCCCAGCATTTT.

At least ten counts were recorded for this clonotype. One end of the junction is discordant with germline, which a read error may explain. The chain couples TRBV7-3 to TRBJ2-7; D is uncertain. The CDR3 consists of 15 residues. Germline values: CDR1 SGHTA, CDR2 FQGTGA. The CDR3 region is CVSSPNPGASYEQYF. The CDR3 nucleotides read TGTGTCAGCAGCCCAAATCCAGGAGCCTCCTACGAGCAGTACTTC.

Comments on this clonotype: This clone may be a read error of a much larger clone one base away. This chain connects TRBV6-5 to TRBJ1-4, with a weak D call TRBD1 (5 bases). V was shortened by 0 bases and J by 1 base, with 15 bases between the two germline ends. The CDR3 extends over 18 amino acids. Germline V gene lookup returns CDR1 MNHEY and CDR2 SVGAGI. DNA for the CDR3: TGTGCCAGCAGTTACTCTTGGGGAGCGGGGGAAACTAATGAAAAACTGTTTTTT. It is translated as CASSYSWGAGETNEKLFF.

The chain is built from TRBV18 and TRBJ2-7; possible D gene TRBD1, 6 bases. Germline lookup yields CDR1 KGHSH and CDR2 LQKENI. This CDR3 has 13 amino acids. Trimming took 6 bases from V and 6 from J, leaving 15 bases between them. The CDR3 is CASSAEGDSEQYV. The CDR3 DNA is TGTGCCAGCTCGGCCGAGGGGGATAGCGAGCAGTACGTC.

The rearrangement uses TRBV20-1 and TRBJ1-4; 7 nucleotides match TRBD1. V shed 5 bases, J shed 4 bases, and the junction held 4 bases outside the gene matches. The CDR3 covers 13 residues. CDR1 is DFQATT and CDR2 is SNEGSKA in the germline V gene (reference sequence). CDR3 DNA sequence: TGCAGTGCTTACGACAGGGATAATGAAAAACTGTTTTTT. Protein sequence: CSAYDRDNEKLFF.

This clonotype came up many times. The chain carries TRBV7-9 and TRBJ1-5; D is undetermined. This CDR3 region has 15 residues. CDR1 SEHNR and CDR2 FQNEAQ come from the germline V gene (reference sequence). The V and J ends lost 1 base and 0 bases respectively, with 7 bases between them. The CDR3: CASSLGTYSNQPQHF. The CDR3 DNA reads TGTGCCAGCAGCTTAGGCACCTATAGCAATCAGCCCCAGCATTTT.

V gene TRBV20-1 combines with J gene TRBJ2-3; perhaps TRBD1 as D (5 bases). This CDR3 is built from 15 residues. Germline CDR1 is DFQATT and CDR2 is SNEGSKA (reference sequence). V was cut by 8 bases and J by 3 bases, with 21 bases left in between. CDR3 in amino acids: CSPEGVGSRTDTQYF. DNA of the CDR3: TGCAGTCCTGAAGGGGTAGGGTCACGAACAGATACGCAGTATTTT.

This clonotype was picked up a small number of times. This rearrangement joins TRBV7-9 to TRBJ1-1, with TRBD1 identical over 8 bases. After removal of 4 bases from V and 0 bases from J, the junction contained 19 bases not matched to a gene. CDR1 SEHNR and CDR2 FQNEAQ come from the germline V gene (reference sequence). The CDR3 loop spans 20 amino acids. The CDR3 DNA is TGTGCCAGCAGCTCCAAACCATCCCAAACAGGGGGATGGGTGAACACTGAAGCTTTCTTT. Its protein is CASSSKPSQTGGWVNTEAFF.

In this sample, this clonotype turned up many times. The J gene is TRBJ2-1, the V gene TRBV20-1; 7 nucleotides align to TRBD2. Germline values: CDR1 DFQATT, CDR2 SNEGSKA (reference sequence). This CDR3 is 14 amino acids long. V lost 4 bases to trimming and J lost 5 bases; unmatched junction nucleotides: 8. As DNA, the CDR3 is TGCAGTGCTAAGGGGCTAGCGGCAAACAATGAGCAGTTCTTC. Residues: CSAKGLAANNEQFF.

This clonotype was detected ten times or more. V gene TRBV7-9 combines with J gene TRBJ2-1, with a tentative D call TRBD2 (7 bases). The CDR3 has 11 residues. Germline CDR1 and CDR2: SEHNR and FQNEAQ (reference sequence). Trimming cost V 5 bases and J 12 bases, with 11 bases left between them. The CDR3 DNA sequence: TGTGCCAGCAGCCGGGGGGCCGGGCAGTTCTTC. As protein: CASSRGAGQFF.

This clonotype has at least ten counts. The chain has TRBV5-4 and TRBJ2-1, with a tentative D call TRBD2 (7 bases). Germline lookup yields CDR1 SGHNT and CDR2 YYREEE (reference sequence). Trimming removed 0 bases from V and 5 bases from J, with 12 bases in between. The CDR3 has 15 residues. CDR3 residues: CASSLERGANNEQFF. The CDR3 DNA sequence: TGTGCCAGCAGCTTGGAACGGGGGGCCAACAATGAGCAGTTCTTC. The full variable domain, in which reference TRBV5-4 and TRBJ2-1 provide the parts outside the CDR3, is ETGVTQSPTHLIKTRGQQVTLRCSSQSGHNTVSWYQQALGQGPQFIFQYYREEENGRGNFPPRFSGLQFPNYSSELNVNALELDDSALYLCASSLERGANNEQFFGPGTRLTVL.

This clonotype was observed many times. V and J are TRBV30 and TRBJ2-3; 8 nucleotides agree with TRBD2. The CDR3 contains 15 residues. The ends lost 3 bases at V and 5 bases at J; junction bases unmatched: 10. Germline loops: CDR1 GTSNPN, CDR2 SVGIG (reference sequence). CDR3 amino acids: CAWSGVREALDTQYF. CDR3 nucleotides: TGTGCCTGGAGCGGGGTGCGGGAGGCTCTAGATACGCAGTATTTT.

The chain is built from TRBV27 and TRBJ1-3, with TRBD1 identical over 9 bases. Germline CDR1 and CDR2: MNHEY and SMNVEV (reference sequence). With V trimmed by 6 bases and J by 5 bases, 8 bases remained unmatched. This CDR3 comprises 15 residues. The CDR3: CASSYQGQGRNTIYF. DNA for the CDR3: TGTGCCAGCAGCTACCAAGGACAGGGGAGAAACACCATATATTTT.

This clonotype occurred a few times. The chain uses TRBV5-1 and TRBJ1-1; D gene ambiguous. The ends were cut back, 6 bases at V and 5 bases at J, with 14 bases in the middle. The CDR3 spans 13 residues. The V gene's germline CDR1 is SGHRS and CDR2 YFSETQ. CDR3 coding DNA: TGCGCCAGCACCCCTTGGCGCGGTACTGAAGCTTTCTTT. This gives the protein CASTPWRGTEAFF.

V usage is TRBV9 and J usage is TRBJ2-7; TRBD2 might be the D (6 bases). With 0 bases removed from V and 1 base from J, the gap between germline ends came to 14 bases. This CDR3 comprises 16 residues. Germline CDR1 and CDR2: SGDLS and YYNGEE. DNA for the CDR3: TGTGCCAGCAGCGTAGGGTATGGTAGCGGTTCCTACGAGCAGTACTTC. This codes for CASSVGYGSGSYEQYF.

With respect to this clonotype: This likely comes from a read error, as the CDR3 has no conserved phenylalanine or tryptophan at its end. J is TRBJ2-4 and V is TRBV19; D possibly corresponds to TRBD1 (5 bases). This CDR3 is built from 14 residues. Trimming left V 6 bases short and J 7 bases short, with 16 bases between. CDR1 and CDR2 (germline): LNHDA, SQIVND (reference sequence). The CDR3 nucleotides read TGTGCCAGTAGCGACAGACAGACACTGAACATTCAGTACGTC. It translates to CASSDRQTLNIQYV.

This clonotype was picked up many times. Germline is not matched at one junction end, which may reflect a read error. The chain uses TRBV11-2 and TRBJ2-2, with 9 bases fitting TRBD1. The germline CDR1 and CDR2 sequences are SGHAT and FQNNGV. This CDR3 has 15 residues. CDR3 in amino acids: CASSLGQGVKGELVF. CDR3 DNA: TGTGCCAGCAGCTTAGGACAGGGGGTAAAAGGGGAGCTGGTTTTT.